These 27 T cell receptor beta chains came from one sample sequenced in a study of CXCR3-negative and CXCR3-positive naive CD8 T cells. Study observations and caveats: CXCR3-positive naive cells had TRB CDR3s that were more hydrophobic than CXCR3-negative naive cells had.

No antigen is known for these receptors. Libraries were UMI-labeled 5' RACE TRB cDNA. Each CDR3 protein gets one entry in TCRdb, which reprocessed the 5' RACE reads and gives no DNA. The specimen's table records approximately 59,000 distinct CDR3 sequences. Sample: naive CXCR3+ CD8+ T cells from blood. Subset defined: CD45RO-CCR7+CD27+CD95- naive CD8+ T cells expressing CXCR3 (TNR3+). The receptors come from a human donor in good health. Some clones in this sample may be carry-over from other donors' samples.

The CDR3 is CASSYRDRGPYEQYF. This chain links TRBV6-2 or TRBV6-3 with TRBJ2-7; TCRdb reports TRBD1, a call that lacks DNA to check it against. This CDR3 contains 15 residues. CDR1 MNHEY and CDR2 SVGEGT come from the germline V gene.

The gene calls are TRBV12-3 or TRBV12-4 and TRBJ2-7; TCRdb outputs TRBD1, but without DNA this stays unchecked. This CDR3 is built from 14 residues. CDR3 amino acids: CASSPRTGTYEQYF.

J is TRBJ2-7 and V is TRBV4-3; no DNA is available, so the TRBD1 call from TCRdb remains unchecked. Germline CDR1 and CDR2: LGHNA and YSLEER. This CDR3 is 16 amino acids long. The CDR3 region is CASSLGGQPFRDEQYF.

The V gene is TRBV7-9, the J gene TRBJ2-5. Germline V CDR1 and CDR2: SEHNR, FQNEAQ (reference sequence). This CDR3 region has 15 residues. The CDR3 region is CASSLRLSEQETQYF.

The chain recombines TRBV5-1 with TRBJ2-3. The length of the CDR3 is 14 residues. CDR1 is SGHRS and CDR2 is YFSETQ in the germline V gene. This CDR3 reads CASSVLTHTDTQYF.

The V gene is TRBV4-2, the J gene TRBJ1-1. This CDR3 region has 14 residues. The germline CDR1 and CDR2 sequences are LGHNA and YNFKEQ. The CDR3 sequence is CASSHRSSNTEAFF.

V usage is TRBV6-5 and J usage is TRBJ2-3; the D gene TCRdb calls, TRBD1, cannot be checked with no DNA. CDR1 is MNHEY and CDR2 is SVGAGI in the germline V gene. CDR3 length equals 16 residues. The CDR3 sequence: CASSYVPAGSTDTQYF.

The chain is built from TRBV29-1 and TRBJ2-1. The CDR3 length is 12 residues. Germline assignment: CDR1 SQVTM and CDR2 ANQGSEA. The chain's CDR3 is CSVEPRPNEQFF.

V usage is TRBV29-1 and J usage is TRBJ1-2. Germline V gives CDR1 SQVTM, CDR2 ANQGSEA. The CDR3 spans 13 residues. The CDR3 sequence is CSVELQANYGYTF.

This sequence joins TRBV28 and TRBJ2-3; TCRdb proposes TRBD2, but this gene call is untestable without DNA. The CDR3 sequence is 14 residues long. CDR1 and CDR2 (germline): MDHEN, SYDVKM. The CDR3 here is CASRLPGTAGTQYF.

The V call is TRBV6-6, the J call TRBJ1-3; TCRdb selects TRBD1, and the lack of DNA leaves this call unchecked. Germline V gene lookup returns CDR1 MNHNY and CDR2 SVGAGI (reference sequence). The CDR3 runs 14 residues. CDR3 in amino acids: CASTQVLGGNTIYF.

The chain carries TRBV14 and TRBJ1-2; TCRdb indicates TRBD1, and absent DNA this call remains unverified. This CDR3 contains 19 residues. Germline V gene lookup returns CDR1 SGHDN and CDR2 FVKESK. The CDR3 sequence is CASSQVSDRPLEFNYGYTF.

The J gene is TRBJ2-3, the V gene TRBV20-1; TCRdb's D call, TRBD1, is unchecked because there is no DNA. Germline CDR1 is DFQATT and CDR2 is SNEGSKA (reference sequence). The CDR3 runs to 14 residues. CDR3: CSASSGGPADTQYF.

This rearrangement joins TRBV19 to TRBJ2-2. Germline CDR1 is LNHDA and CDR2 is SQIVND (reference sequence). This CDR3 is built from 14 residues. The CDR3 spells CASSIESNTGELFF.

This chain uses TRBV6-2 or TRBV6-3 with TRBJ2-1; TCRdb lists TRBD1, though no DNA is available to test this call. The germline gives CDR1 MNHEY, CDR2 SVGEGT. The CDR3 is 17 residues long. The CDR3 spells CASSWGGAFSSYNEQFF.

CDR3 sequence: CAISEPDRGSYNEQFF. This chain joins TRBV10-3 and TRBJ2-1. Germline CDR1 is ENHRY and CDR2 is SYGVKD. The CDR3 has 16 amino acids.

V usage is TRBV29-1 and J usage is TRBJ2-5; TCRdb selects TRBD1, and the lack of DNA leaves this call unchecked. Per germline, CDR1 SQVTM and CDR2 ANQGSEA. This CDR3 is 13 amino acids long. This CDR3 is CSVEASLQETQYF. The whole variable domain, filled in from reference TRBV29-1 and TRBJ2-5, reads SAVISQKPSRDICQRGTSLTIQCQVDSQVTMMFWYRQQPGQSLTLIATANQGSEATYESGFVIDKFPISRPNLTFSTLTVSNMSPEDSSIYLCSVEASLQETQYFGPGTRLLVL.

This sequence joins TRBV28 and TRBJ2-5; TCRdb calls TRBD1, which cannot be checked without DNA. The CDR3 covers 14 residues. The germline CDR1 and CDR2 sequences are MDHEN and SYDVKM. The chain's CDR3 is CASSPTGTQETQYF.

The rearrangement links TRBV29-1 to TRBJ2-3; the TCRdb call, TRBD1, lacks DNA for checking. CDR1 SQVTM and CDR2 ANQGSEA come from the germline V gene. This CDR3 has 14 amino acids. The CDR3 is CSVQGAEGADTQYF.

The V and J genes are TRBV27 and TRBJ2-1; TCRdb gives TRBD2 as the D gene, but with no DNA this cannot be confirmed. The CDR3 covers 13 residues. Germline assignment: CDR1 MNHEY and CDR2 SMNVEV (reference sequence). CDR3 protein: CAISGGSYNEQFF.

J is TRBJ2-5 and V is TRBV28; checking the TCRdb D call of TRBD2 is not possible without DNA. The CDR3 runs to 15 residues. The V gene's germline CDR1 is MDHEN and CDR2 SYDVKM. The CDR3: CAKQAGGVVEETQYF.

This CDR3 is CASSAKTGGADTQYF. The rearrangement uses TRBV7-9 and TRBJ2-3; TCRdb calls TRBD1, which cannot be checked without DNA. CDR3 length: 15 amino acids. The germline CDR1 and CDR2 sequences are SEHNR and FQNEAQ (reference sequence).

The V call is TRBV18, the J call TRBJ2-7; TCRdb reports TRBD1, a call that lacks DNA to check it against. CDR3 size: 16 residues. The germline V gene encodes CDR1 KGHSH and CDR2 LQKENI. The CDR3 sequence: CASSLEGRQSSYEQYF.

The CDR3 here is CASRLGFTEAFF. This chain connects TRBV5-1 to TRBJ1-1. The V gene's germline CDR1 is SGHRS and CDR2 YFSETQ. The CDR3 extends over 12 amino acids.

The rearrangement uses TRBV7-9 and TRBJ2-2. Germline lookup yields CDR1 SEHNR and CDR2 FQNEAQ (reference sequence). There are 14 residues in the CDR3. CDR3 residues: CASSAIPSTGELFF.

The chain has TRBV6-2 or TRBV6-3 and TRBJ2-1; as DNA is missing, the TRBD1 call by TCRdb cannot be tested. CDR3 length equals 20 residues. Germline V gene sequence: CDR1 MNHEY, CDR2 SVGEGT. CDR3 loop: CASSYFIIPTDRRQNNEQFF.

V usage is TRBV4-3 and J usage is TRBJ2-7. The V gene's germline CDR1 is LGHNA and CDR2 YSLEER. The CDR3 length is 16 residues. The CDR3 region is CASSQDDPGSSYEQYF.